Sequencing of this T cell receptor (beta chain) was carried out in a study of human T cells and chemical hapten exposure (dated by TCRdb to the early 2020s). For the wider study: For sensitization, 2% DPC in acetone was applied to a 2 cm by 2 cm area of upper inner arm skin. Patch testing on the upper back used Finn chambers containing 0.01% DPC, with scoring done after 6 days according to International Contact Dermatitis Research Group standards. For TCR sequencing, blood came from 25 to 35 alopecia patients at anywhere from one to four time points (pre-sensitization, 2, 6 and 24 weeks). Libraries were pooled for sequencing, and per-sample TCR yields varied mainly because of small differences in library volumes within the pool. Peripheral blood TCR repertoire changes were tracked in vivo in alopecia patients during primary and secondary sensitization to the hapten diphenylcyclopropenone (DPC). Blood was sampled from patients pre-sensitization (week 0) and at 2, 6 and about 24 weeks after DPC sensitization. Most of the patients in the cohort were female, and the cohort covered alopecia areata with under or over 50% scalp involvement, alopecia totalis and alopecia universalis. Throughout the roughly 25-week study period, patients were also given weekly therapeutic DPC doses on the scalp.

The CDR3 starts with the cysteine, ends with the phenylalanine, and has 14 residues. The sequence is cut down to CDR3 DNA, 42 bases in frame from base 1. The meaning of the sample's time point label: patch test 2, 6 weeks after DPC sensitization. In light of the paper, this sample's treatment or condition label describes: therapeutic diphenylcyclopropenone sensitization with weekly scalp DPC. Blood at each patch-test visit was drawn before the patch test was applied. Patients were considered eligible if aged 18 to 70, diagnosed with alopecia and deemed suitable for DPC therapy, and patients were excluded if pregnant. Total RNA was isolated from unfractionated whole blood collected in Tempus Blood RNA tubes. Overall study outcomes, separate from this receptor: Repeated subsampling changed both the strength of the expansion versus patch-test correlation and the threshold at which that correlation became significant. Significantly more large CDR3 similarity clusters were formed by expanded TCRs than by pre-sensitization or healthy control sets, consistent with antigen-driven responses. All patients had alopecia, a presumed autoimmune disease, so their immune response might differ from that of healthy individuals. DPC sensitization did not change the number of TCRs with a frequency above 1 in 1000, and there was no evidence of changes in global repertoire structure. A positive correlation was found between the number of PT1 expanded TCRs and patch test score, with significance reached at thresholds 8, 16 and 32 but not 4.

Library generation was performed with RACE. The run used a NextSeq 500. Library preparation attached unique molecular identifiers to individual cDNA molecules for quantitative, reproducible TCR counting. From each blood RNA sample, both TCR alpha and TCR beta chains were sequenced. Per the authors' processing: Samples had a median of about 90,000 TCRs, with a range from roughly 20,000 to 690,600. V, J and CDR3 annotation of the TCR reads was carried out using the Decombinator software suite. Every sample was subsampled to the same number of TCRs (28,000) for the PS versus PT1 abundance plots. TCRs were defined as expanded if absent before sensitization and observed at least eight times at the 2-week time point. In-frame beta chains were kept once TCRdb had trimmed the public reads at Q25 with fastp and called clones with MiXCR. Rows are unified per CDR3 protein, each entry keeping the most common DNA and genes. The V and J calls and clone size are TCRdb's, not the authors'. The sample yields about 42,000 distinct CDR3 sequences; about 9.8% were counted once. The ten largest clones add up to 15% of the sample.

In the case of this clonotype: The specificity of this receptor is unknown. Base qualities are missing; no much larger clone stands one base away.

This receptor was identified in a woman between 40 and 50 years old with alopecia areata. Some clones in this sample may be carry-over from other donors' samples. The sequence joins TRBV21-1 to TRBJ2-3; no check of the table's D call, TRBD1, against the DNA was made. TRBV21-1 is reported as a pseudogene. The material sequenced was whole blood, taken in connection with sensitization to the hapten diphenylcyclopropenone (DPC). CDR3 protein: CASSKGQGVDTQYF. The bases are TGTGCCAGCAGCAAAGGACAGGGTGTCGATACGCAGTATTTT.